The entry below gives a single TCR beta chain sequence along with its context. Its antigen remains unidentified. Using immunoSEQ multiplex PCR, the repertoire was profiled, and TCRdb retains in-frame clones only, with some absent. Here the sample spans under 200,000 clones, around 94% being singletons. This entry is derived from a study of T cell responses to AZD1222 COVID-19 vaccine. Findings and limits, study-wide: The peak T cell response came first, and repertoires were sampled only after it.

The receptor comes from an adult who received the MenACWY meningococcal vaccine as a control. The sequenced sample was peripheral blood, obtained 28 days after the second dose of the MenACWY control vaccine.

The CDR3 reads CASSDGFSNQPQHF. In DNA, the CDR3 is TGTGCCAGCAGTGACGGGTTTAGCAATCAGCCCCAGCATTTT. The chain has TRBV6-4 and TRBJ1-5, with D unresolved. V was cut by 2 bases and J by 0 bases, with 5 bases left in between. The CDR3 extends over 14 amino acids. CDR1 and CDR2 (germline): MRHNA, SNTAGT.